These T cell receptor beta chains were read from a single sample in a study of early T cells in non-severe SARS-CoV-2 infection. TCRdb analysed the 5' RACE reads with MiXCR anew, one entry per CDR3 protein. Here the sample spans around 30,000 distinct CDR3 sequences, approximately 5.4% being singletons. Sequences were obtained from whole blood. The receptor source for this set is an adult who was a healthcare worker with PCR-confirmed SARS-CoV-2 infection or an uninfected control (not recorded which). CDR3s include the opening cysteine and the closing phenylalanine or tryptophan. D genes are given only for firm matches. Clone size is shown for a subset of rows, as once, few, many or a class of expanded clone.

clone size	V gene	D gene	J gene	CDR3 protein	CDR3 DNA
medium-sized	TRBV2	-	TRBJ1-1	CASTVGARTEAFF	TGTGCCAGCACCGTAGGGGCGAGGACTGAAGCTTTCTTT
many	TRBV4-2	-	TRBJ2-7	CASSQDMGGDEQYF	TGTGCCAGCAGCCAAGATATGGGTGGGGACGAGCAGTACTTC
medium-sized	TRBV6-6	-	TRBJ1-5	CASSYSMGPNQPQHF	TGTGCCAGCAGTTATTCCATGGGCCCAAATCAGCCCCAGCATTTT
many	TRBV10-3	TRBD2	TRBJ2-1	CAISEGTSGDNEQFF	TGTGCCATCAGTGAAGGGACTAGCGGCGACAATGAGCAGTTCTTC
few	TRBV2	-	TRBJ2-1	CASSFKPASRRFF	TGTGCCAGCAGCTTCAAACCCGCCTCGCGTCGGTTCTTC
few	TRBV7-2	-	TRBJ2-7	CASSLFYEQYF	TGTGCCAGCAGCCTCTTCTACGAGCAGTACTTC
many	TRBV5-5	-	TRBJ2-1	CASSLAGVGEQFF	TGTGCCAGCAGCTTGGCGGGCGTCGGTGAGCAGTTCTTC
few	TRBV5-1	-	TRBJ2-2	CASSMSSTGELFF	TGCGCCAGCAGCATGAGTAGCACCGGGGAGCTGTTTTTT
few	TRBV5-1	TRBD1	TRBJ2-2	CASSPPGQGLDGELFF	TGCGCCAGCAGCCCTCCGGGACAGGGGCTGGACGGGGAGCTGTTTTTT
many	TRBV6-6	TRBD1	TRBJ2-3	CASSPRQGTDTQYF	TGTGCCAGCAGTCCGCGACAGGGTACAGATACGCAGTATTTT
many	TRBV10-1	TRBD2	TRBJ2-1	CASSESIAGGHDEQFF	TGCGCCAGCAGTGAGTCGATAGCGGGAGGGCACGATGAGCAGTTCTTC
many	TRBV6-1	TRBD1	TRBJ2-2	CASRDRGDTGELFF	TGTGCCAGCAGGGACAGGGGGGACACCGGGGAGCTGTTTTTT
many	TRBV27	TRBD2	TRBJ2-7	CASMFSGRAGEQYF	TGTGCCAGCATGTTTAGCGGGAGGGCCGGGGAGCAGTACTTC
many	TRBV6-6	-	TRBJ1-2	CASSAGDYGYTF	TGTGCCAGCAGTGCGGGGGACTATGGCTACACCTTC
-	TRBV5-5	TRBD2	TRBJ2-2	CASSVRLAEATGELFF	TGTGCCAGCAGCGTTAGACTAGCGGAAGCCACCGGGGAGCTGTTTTTT
few	TRBV6-5	-	TRBJ2-7	CASAALYEQYF	TGTGCCAGCGCCGCTCTATACGAGCAGTACTTC
many	TRBV9	-	TRBJ2-2	CASSRDGGSGELFF	TGTGCCAGCAGCCGTGACGGGGGTTCCGGGGAGCTGTTTTTT
-	TRBV28	-	TRBJ2-1	CASSQPHEQFF	TGTGCCAGCAGCCAACCTCATGAGCAGTTCTTC
-	TRBV3-1	-	TRBJ2-1	CASSRGGEQFF	TGTGCCAGCAGCCGAGGGGGTGAGCAGTTCTTC
many	TRBV14	-	TRBJ1-6	CASSQGAGGQAF	TGTGCCAGCAGCCAAGGAGCCGGCGGGCAGGCGTTT
-	TRBV28	TRBD1	TRBJ2-7	CASISGTGGSYEQYF	TGTGCCAGCATCTCCGGGACAGGGGGTTCCTACGAGCAGTACTTC
many	TRBV6-1	TRBD1	TRBJ1-1	CASSVDPGGTEAFF	TGTGCCAGCAGTGTCGACCCAGGGGGCACTGAAGCTTTCTTT